This T cell receptor (beta chain) was captured by sequencing in a study of T cells in Graves' hyperthyroidism and ophthalmopathy (dated by TCRdb to between 2018 and 2020). General notes on the study: Peripheral blood was sampled at the time of initial diagnosis, prior to any treatment. TCR V-J signatures able to tell the groups apart were searched for in a discovery cohort of approximately 95 patients, of whom more than 40 had Graves' ophthalmopathy and under 65 had stable Graves' hyperthyroidism. Prospective prediction of ophthalmopathy was tested in an independent validation cohort consisting of about 20 hyperthyroidism patients and approximately 16 patients who later progressed to ophthalmopathy. The roughly 94 discovery patients were randomly split 7:3 into training and test sets. Thyroid tissue and blood T-cell repertoires from six Graves' hyperthyroidism patients were also compared in the study. Following sampling, methimazole starting at 30 mg daily was given to hyperthyroidism patients, and high-dose intravenous methylprednisolone was given to ophthalmopathy patients. TCR Vbeta CDR3 sequencing of 120 to 150 peripheral blood samples (under 45 ophthalmopathy, approximately 80 hyperthyroidism and some 17 progressor patients) is reported in the paper.

The V and J ends are trimmed by 10 bases and 2 bases, leaving 15 bases between them. The CDR3 runs 13 residues from the cysteine to the phenylalanine. Only CDR3 DNA is held: 39 bases, read in frame from base 1. CDR1 and CDR2 were assigned from the germline V gene as MDHEN and SYDVKM. Ophthalmopathy patients had moderately to severely active disease, Clinical Activity Score of at least 3, NOSPECS grade of at least 4, and duration under 3 months. Any patient with an uncontrolled infection, another autoimmune disease, pregnancy or lactation was excluded. Clinical symptoms, serum thyroxine and TRAb, thyroid ultrasound, and orbital computed tomography formed the basis for the diagnoses. PBMCs were isolated from 7.5 to 10 ml of fresh peripheral blood by Ficoll-Paque density gradient centrifugation. Total RNA was extracted with Trizol reagent, and quality was checked on an Agilent 2100 Bioanalyzer. Summary of the overall study and its limitations: Most expanded thyroid clonotypes (frequency above 0.001) were also detected in blood, suggesting blood repertoires may reflect thyroid immune responses. No statistical method was used to fix the sample size in advance, and group allocation was not hidden from the investigators. During validation, the model predicted progression to ophthalmopathy a median of approximately six months ahead of onset, with 60% to 71% sensitivity and about 72% specificity. A 13 V-J signature model separated ophthalmopathy from stable hyperthyroidism, with 87.88% sensitivity and just under 84% specificity in cross-validation and 80%/75% in testing.

Amplification of TCR beta CDR3 regions was carried out from RNA transcripts. The TCR CDR3 was subjected to a first round of RT-PCR using the HTBI primer set and the Qiagen OneStep RT-PCR kit. Libraries were constructed in a second round of multiplex PCR, after which size selection and purification were performed. Paired-end sequencing of the libraries was performed with 100 bp reads on an Illumina HiSeq2000. Per the source publication's procedure: SOAPnuke was used to process the raw data, with reads discarded if the reads contained adapters or uncalled bases, had a mean Phred below 15, or lacked an exact constant-primer or identifier match. High-quality paired reads were merged with COPE v1.2.5, and unique nucleotide sequences were defined as clonotypes. MiTCR v1.1 was used to align the clonotypes against IMGT TRBV, TRBD and TRBJ reference segments. Analysis was restricted to V-J combinations with a frequency above 0.0001, which covered 99.2% of repertoires. The TCS score was defined as F50 (clonal expansion) divided by E x V (chaos), with BLOSUM62-based TCRdist calculated between CDR3 peptides within each V-J. Welch's t-statistics and random forest reduced around 510 V-J features to some 14, which were used in a naive Bayes classifier (R e1071). In TCRdb, the public reads were trimmed at Q25 with fastp and aligned with MiXCR, with productive beta chains retained. Every entry covers one CDR3 protein and lists the most common genes and DNA from its rows. Here the V and J calls rest on TCRdb's processing, not on the authors' analysis. This sample is represented by under 550,000 distinct CDR3 sequences; 15% to 20% of them were singletons. Approximately 50% of the sample is held by the ten biggest clonotypes.

This clonotype was recorded many times. It has no known antigen specificity. The sample holds no much larger clone one base away, and base qualities are not on file. This receptor was obtained from a middle-aged man with Graves' ophthalmopathy. The sequence is built from TRBV28 and TRBJ2-7, and TRBD2 may be the D gene, going by 6 matching bases. Sequenced material: blood. The DNA sequence is as follows: TGTGCCACCGCAGGGACTGCCGCCTACGAGCAGTACTTC. Its translation is CATAGTAAYEQYF.